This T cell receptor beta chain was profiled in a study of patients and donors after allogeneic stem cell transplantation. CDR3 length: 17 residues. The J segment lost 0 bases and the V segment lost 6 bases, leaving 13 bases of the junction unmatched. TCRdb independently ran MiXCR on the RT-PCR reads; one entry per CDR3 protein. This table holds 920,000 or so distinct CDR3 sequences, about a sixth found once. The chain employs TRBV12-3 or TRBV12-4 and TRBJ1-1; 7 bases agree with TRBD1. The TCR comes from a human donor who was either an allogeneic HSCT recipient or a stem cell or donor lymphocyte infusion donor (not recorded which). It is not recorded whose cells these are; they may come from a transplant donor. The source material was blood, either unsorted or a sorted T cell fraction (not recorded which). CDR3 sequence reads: CASRPIRDSKVNTEAFF. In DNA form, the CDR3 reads TGTGCCAGCAGACCGATCCGGGACAGCAAGGTGAACACTGAAGCTTTCTTT.